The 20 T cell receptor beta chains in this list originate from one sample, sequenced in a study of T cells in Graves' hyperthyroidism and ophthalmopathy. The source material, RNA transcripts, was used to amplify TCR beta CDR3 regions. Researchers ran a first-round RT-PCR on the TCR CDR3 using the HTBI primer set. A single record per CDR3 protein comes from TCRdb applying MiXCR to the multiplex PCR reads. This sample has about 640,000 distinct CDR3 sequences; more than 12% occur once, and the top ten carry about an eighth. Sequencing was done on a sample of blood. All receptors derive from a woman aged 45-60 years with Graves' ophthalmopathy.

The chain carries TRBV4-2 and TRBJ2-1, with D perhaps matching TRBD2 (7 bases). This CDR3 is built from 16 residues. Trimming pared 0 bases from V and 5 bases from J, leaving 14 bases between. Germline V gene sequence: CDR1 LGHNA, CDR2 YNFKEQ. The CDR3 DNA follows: TGTGCCAGCAGCCAAGAGAGGGGCGGGGGCAACAATGAGCAGTTCTTC. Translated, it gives CASSQERGGGNNEQFF.

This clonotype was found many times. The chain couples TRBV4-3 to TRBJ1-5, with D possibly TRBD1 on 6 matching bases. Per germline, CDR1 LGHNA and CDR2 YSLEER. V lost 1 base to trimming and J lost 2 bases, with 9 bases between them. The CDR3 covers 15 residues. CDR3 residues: CASSQARQGNQPQHF. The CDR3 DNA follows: TGCGCCAGCAGCCAAGCTAGACAGGGCAATCAGCCCCAGCATTTT.

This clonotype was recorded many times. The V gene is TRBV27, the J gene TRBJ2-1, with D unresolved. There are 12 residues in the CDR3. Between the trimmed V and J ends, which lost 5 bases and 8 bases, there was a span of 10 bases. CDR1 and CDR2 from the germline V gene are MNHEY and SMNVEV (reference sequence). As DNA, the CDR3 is TGTGCCAGCAGTGCGGAGTTTGATGAGCAGTTCTTC. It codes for CASSAEFDEQFF.

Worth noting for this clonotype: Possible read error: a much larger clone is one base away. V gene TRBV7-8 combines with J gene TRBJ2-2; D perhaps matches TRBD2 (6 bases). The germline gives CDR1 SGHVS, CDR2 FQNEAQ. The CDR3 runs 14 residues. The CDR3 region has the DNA TGTGCCAGCAGCCCGTTCGGCATAGCCGGGGGGCTGTTTTTT. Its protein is CASSPFGIAGGLFF. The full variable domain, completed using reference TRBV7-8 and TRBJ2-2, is GAGVSQSPRYKVAKRGQDVALRCDPISGHVSLFWYQQALGQGPEFLTYFQNEAQLDKSGLPSDRFFAERPEGSVSTLKIQRTQQEDSAVYLCASSPFGIAGGLFFGEGSRLTVL.

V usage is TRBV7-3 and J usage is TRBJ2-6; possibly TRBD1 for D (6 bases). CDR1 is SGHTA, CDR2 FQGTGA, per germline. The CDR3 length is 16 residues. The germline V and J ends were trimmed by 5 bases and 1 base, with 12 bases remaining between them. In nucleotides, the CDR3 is TGTGCCAGCAGCCTCCCGGACAGATCTGGGGCCAACGTCCTGACTTTC. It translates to CASSLPDRSGANVLTF.

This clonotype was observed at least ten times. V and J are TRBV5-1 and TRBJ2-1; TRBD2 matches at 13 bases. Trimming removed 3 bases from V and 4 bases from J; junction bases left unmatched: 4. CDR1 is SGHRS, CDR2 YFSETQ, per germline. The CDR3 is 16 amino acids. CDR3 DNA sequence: TGCGCCAGCAGCTGGGGACTAGCGGGACTATACAATGAGCAGTTCTTC. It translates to CASSWGLAGLYNEQFF.

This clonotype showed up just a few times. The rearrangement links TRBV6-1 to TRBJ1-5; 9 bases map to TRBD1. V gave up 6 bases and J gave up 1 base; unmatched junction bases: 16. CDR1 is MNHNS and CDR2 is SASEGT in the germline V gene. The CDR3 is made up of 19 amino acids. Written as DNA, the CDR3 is TGTGCCAGCAGAAAGTTGAGTCGGGACAGGGTAATCAGCAATCAGCCCCAGCATTTT. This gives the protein CASRKLSRDRVISNQPQHF.

CDR3 protein: CASSPNIPTTNEKLFF. DNA of the CDR3: TGTGCCAGCAGCCCAAACATACCGACAACTAATGAAAAACTGTTTTTT. The chain is built from TRBV7-3 and TRBJ1-4; D is ambiguous. The CDR3 is 16 amino acids. The germline CDR1 and CDR2 sequences are SGHTA and FQGTGA. Between the trimmed V and J ends, which lost 5 bases and 0 bases, there was a span of 13 bases.

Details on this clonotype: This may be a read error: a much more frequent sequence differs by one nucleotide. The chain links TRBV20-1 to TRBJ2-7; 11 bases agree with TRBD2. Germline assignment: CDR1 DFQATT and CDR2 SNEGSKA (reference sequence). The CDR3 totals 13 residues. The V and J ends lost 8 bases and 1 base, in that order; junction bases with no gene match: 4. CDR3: CSSLAGGSYEQYF. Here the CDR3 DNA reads TGCAGTTCTCTAGCGGGAGGTTCCTACGAGCAGTACTTC.

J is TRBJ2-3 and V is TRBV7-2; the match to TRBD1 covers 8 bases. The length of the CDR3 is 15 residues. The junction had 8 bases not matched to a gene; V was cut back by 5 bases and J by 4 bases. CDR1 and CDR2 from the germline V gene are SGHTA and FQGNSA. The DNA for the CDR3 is TGTGCCAGCAGCCCAGGACAGGGACCTTCAGATACGCAGTATTTT. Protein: CASSPGQGPSDTQYF. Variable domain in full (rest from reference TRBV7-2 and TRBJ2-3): GAGVSQSPSNKVTEKGKDVELRCDPISGHTALYWYRQSLGQGLEFLIYFQGNSAPDKSGLPSDRFSAERTGGSVSTLTIQRTQQEDSAVYLCASSPGQGPSDTQYFGPGTRLTVL.

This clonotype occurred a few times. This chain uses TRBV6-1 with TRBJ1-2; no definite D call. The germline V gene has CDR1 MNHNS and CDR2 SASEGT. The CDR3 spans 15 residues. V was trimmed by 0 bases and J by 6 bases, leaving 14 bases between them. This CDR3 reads CASSEALAGTNGYTF. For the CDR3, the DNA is TGTGCCAGCAGTGAAGCGCTGGCGGGCACTAATGGCTACACCTTC.

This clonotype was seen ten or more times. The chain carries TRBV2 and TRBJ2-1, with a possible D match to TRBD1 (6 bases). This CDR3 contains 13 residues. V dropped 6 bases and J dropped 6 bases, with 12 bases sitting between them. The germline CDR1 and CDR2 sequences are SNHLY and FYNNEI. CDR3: CASRWVTGNEQFF. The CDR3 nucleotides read TGTGCCAGCAGGTGGGTGACAGGCAATGAGCAGTTCTTC.

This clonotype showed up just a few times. The CDR3 protein is CATSREGGNDEQFF. The CDR3 DNA follows: TGTGCCACCAGCAGAGAGGGCGGGAACGATGAGCAGTTCTTC. V is TRBV15 and J is TRBJ2-1, with a weak D call TRBD2 (6 bases). Trimming took off 0 bases at V and 8 bases at J, with 11 bases between the two ends. The length of the CDR3 is 14 residues. The germline V gene has CDR1 LNHNV and CDR2 YYDKDF (reference sequence).

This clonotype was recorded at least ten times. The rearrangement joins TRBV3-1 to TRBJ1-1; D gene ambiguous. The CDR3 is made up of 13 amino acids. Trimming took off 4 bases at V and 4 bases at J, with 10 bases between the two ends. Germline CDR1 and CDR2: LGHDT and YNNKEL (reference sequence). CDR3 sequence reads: CASSPRILTEAFF. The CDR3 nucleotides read TGTGCCAGCAGCCCGAGGATCCTCACTGAAGCTTTCTTT.

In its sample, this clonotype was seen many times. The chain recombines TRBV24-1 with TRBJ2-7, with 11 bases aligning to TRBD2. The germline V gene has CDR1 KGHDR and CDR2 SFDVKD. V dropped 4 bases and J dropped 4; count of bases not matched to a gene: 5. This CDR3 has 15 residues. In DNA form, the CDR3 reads TGTGCCACCAGTGAACGAACTAGCGGGAGTTACGAGCAGTACTTC. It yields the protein CATSERTSGSYEQYF.

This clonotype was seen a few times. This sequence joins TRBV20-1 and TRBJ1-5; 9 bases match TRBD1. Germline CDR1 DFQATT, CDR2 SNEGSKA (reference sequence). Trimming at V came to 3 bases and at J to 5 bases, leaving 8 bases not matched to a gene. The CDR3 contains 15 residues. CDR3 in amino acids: CSASRQGGPHQPQHF. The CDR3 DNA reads TGCAGTGCTAGCCGACAGGGGGGCCCCCATCAGCCCCAGCATTTT.

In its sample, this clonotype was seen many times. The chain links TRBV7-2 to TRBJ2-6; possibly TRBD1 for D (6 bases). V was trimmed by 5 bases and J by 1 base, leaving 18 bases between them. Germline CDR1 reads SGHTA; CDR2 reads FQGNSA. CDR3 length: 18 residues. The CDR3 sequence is CASSLTPLGGSGANVLTF. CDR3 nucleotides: TGTGCCAGCAGCCTCACCCCATTAGGGGGATCTGGGGCCAACGTCCTGACTTTC.

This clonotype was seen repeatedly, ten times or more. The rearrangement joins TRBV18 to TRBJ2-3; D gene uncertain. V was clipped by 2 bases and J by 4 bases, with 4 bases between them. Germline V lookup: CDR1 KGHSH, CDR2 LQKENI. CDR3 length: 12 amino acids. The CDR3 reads CASSPWADTQYF. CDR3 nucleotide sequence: TGTGCCAGCTCACCATGGGCAGATACGCAGTATTTT. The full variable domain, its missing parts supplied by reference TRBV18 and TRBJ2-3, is NAGVMQNPRHLVRRRGQEARLRCSPMKGHSHVYWYRQLPEEGLKFMVYLQKENIIDESGMPKERFSAEFPKEGPSILRIQQVVRGDSAAYFCASSPWADTQYFGPGTRLTVL.

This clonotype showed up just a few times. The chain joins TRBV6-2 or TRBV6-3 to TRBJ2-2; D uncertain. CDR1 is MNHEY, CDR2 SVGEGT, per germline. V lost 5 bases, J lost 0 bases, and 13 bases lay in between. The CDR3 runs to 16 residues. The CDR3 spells CASSTLSKANTGELFF. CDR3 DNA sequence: TGTGCCAGCAGTACCCTCAGCAAAGCGAACACCGGGGAGCTGTTTTTT.

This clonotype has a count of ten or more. CDR3 sequence (DNA): TGTGCCAGCAGTTACTCTGCTCGGACTAGCGGGACCAGGGAAGGGGAGCAGTACTTC. It encodes CASSYSARTSGTREGEQYF. The chain carries TRBV6-6 and TRBJ2-7; 12 bases are shared with TRBD2. The CDR3 spans 19 residues. V dropped 0 bases and J dropped 7; count of bases not matched to a gene: 16. The germline CDR1 and CDR2 sequences are MNHNY and SVGAGI (reference sequence).